This TCR beta chain was captured by sequencing in a study of PD-1 blockade in classical Hodgkin lymphoma. General observations from the study: The causes of the repertoire differences, possibly disease activity or prior therapy, remain undefined. Reported findings placed baseline TCR diversity lower in newly diagnosed patients (compared with healthy donors).

As to this clone: Its antigen is still unknown.

This table comes from immunoSEQ multiplex PCR, and its TCRdb copy is limited to in-frame clones, with some not included. The data hold about 13,000 clones, with roughly 90% observed a single time. With no exception, relapse followed autologous stem cell transplantation in all patients, and brentuximab vedotin exposure varied. Purified CD4+ T cells were obtained from thawed PBMCs through magnetic negative selection. J gave up 6 bases and V 8 bases, and 3 bases lay outside the gene matches. The CDR3 is 12 residues long. Looked up from germline, CDR1 is MNHNS and CDR2 is SASEGT. The TCR was taken from a human donor with classical Hodgkin lymphoma. Sequenced here: CD4+ T cells from blood, sampled at baseline. The chain couples TRBV6-1 to TRBJ2-2, with TRBD2 matching over 7 bases. CDR3 nucleotide sequence: TGTGCCAGCCGGCTAGCGGCCGGGGAGCTGTTTTTT. This encodes CASRLAAGELFF.